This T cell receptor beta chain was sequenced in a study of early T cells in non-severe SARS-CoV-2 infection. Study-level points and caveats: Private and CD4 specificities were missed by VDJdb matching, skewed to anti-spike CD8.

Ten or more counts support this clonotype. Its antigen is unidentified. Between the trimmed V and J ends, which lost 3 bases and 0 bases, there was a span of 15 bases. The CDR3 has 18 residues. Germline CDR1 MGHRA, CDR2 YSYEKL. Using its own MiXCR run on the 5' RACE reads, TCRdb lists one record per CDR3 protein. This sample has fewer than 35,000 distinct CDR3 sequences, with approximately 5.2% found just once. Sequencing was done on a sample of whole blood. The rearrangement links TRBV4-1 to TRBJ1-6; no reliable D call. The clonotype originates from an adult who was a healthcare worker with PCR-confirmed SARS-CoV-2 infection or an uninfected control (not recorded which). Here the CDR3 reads CASSQEVSGDSYNSPLHF. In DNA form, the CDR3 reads TGCGCCAGCAGCCAGGAGGTTTCAGGTGACTCCTATAATTCACCCCTCCACTTT.